The 20 T cell receptor beta chains below come from one sample, sequenced in a study of monozygotic twins with inflammatory bowel disease. TCRdb reprocessed the 5' RACE reads, keeping one entry per CDR3 protein, no DNA. The sample has 330,000 or so distinct CDR3 sequences. Sequenced material: blood. These receptors were collected from a human donor with ulcerative colitis or Crohn's disease, or a healthy co-twin of an affected twin (not recorded which).

J is TRBJ1-1 and V is TRBV20-1; lacking DNA, the TRBD1 call made by TCRdb goes unchecked. Germline values: CDR1 DFQATT, CDR2 SNEGSKA (reference sequence). The CDR3 covers 14 residues. The CDR3 spells CSASRLVVGAPAFF.

The genes are TRBV20-1 and TRBJ2-1; TCRdb selects TRBD2, and the lack of DNA leaves this call unchecked. The CDR3 totals 16 residues. CDR1 DFQATT and CDR2 SNEGSKA come from the germline V gene (reference sequence). The CDR3: CSARVSHEVRDNEQFF.

The chain links TRBV5-1 to TRBJ2-6; TCRdb's assignment of TRBD1 cannot be checked, as there is no DNA. From germline, CDR1 is SGHRS and CDR2 YFSETQ. The CDR3 sequence is 15 residues long. The CDR3 loop is CASRTGETGANVLTF.

The chain employs TRBV10-3 and TRBJ1-1; the D call from TCRdb, TRBD1, cannot be confirmed without DNA. Germline values: CDR1 ENHRY, CDR2 SYGVKD. The CDR3 runs 14 residues. CDR3 sequence reads: CAISEGGASTEAFF.

The J gene is TRBJ2-5, the V gene TRBV5-1; with no DNA, the TCRdb D assignment of TRBD1 cannot be verified. The CDR3 contains 13 residues. CDR1 SGHRS and CDR2 YFSETQ come from the germline V gene. CDR3 amino acids: CASSPPVAETQYF.

The chain is built from TRBV7-2 and TRBJ1-1. The CDR3 contains 15 residues. CDR1 is SGHTA, CDR2 FQGNSA, per germline. The chain's CDR3 is CASSLVTGTATEAFF.

CDR3 amino acids: CASSRSGRDGYTF. The V gene is TRBV5-1, the J gene TRBJ1-2. The CDR3 is 13 amino acids. The germline gives CDR1 SGHRS, CDR2 YFSETQ.

V gene TRBV12-3 or TRBV12-4 combines with J gene TRBJ2-7. This CDR3 region has 16 residues. The CDR3: CASSFIATVKGHEQYF.

This chain connects TRBV5-1 to TRBJ1-4; the D call of TRBD1 rests on TCRdb alone, since no DNA is present to check it. There are 14 residues in the CDR3. Germline CDR1 and CDR2: SGHRS and YFSETQ. CDR3 residues: CASSPGSADEKLFF.

The rearrangement links TRBV5-1 to TRBJ2-7; the TCRdb D gene call, TRBD1, has no DNA to confirm it. Germline assignment: CDR1 SGHRS and CDR2 YFSETQ. The CDR3 runs to 18 residues. CDR3 sequence reads: CASSLTSGDRWSSYDQYF.

The chain links TRBV15 to TRBJ1-5; the D call of TRBD1 rests on TCRdb alone, since no DNA is present to check it. The CDR3 has 14 residues. Per the germline V gene, CDR1 is LNHNV and CDR2 is YYDKDF (reference sequence). CDR3 amino acids: CATSTGTGNQPQHF.

The chain joins TRBV7-2 to TRBJ2-1; TCRdb names TRBD2, which stays unverified in the absence of DNA. The germline CDR1 and CDR2 sequences are SGHTA and FQGNSA. This CDR3 region has 16 residues. CDR3 in amino acids: CASSFKGGRMRNEQFF.

The J gene is TRBJ2-7, the V gene TRBV5-1; the D call of TRBD2 rests on TCRdb alone, since no DNA is present to check it. CDR3 length: 14 amino acids. Looked up from germline, CDR1 is SGHRS and CDR2 is YFSETQ. CDR3 protein: CASSLPLGGGEQYF.

The chain employs TRBV7-2 and TRBJ1-5. The length of the CDR3 is 13 residues. CDR1 and CDR2 (germline): SGHTA, FQGNSA. This CDR3 reads CASSLGKVKPQHF.

This chain links TRBV5-1 with TRBJ2-5; with no DNA, the TCRdb D assignment of TRBD2 cannot be verified. Germline V gene data show CDR1 as SGHRS and CDR2 as YFSETQ. The CDR3 totals 14 residues. The CDR3 region is CASSRLGREETQYF.

The V call is TRBV10-1, the J call TRBJ2-7; the D call from TCRdb, TRBD1, cannot be confirmed without DNA. Germline-derived CDR1 and CDR2 are WNHNN and SYGVQD (reference sequence). The CDR3 consists of 14 residues. CDR3 amino acids: CASSESSGHYEQYF.

CDR3 sequence: CRAKRVDTGELFF. The genes are TRBV20-1 and TRBJ2-2. Germline V CDR1 and CDR2: DFQATT, SNEGSKA (reference sequence). This CDR3 region has 13 residues.

The J gene is TRBJ2-6, the V gene TRBV5-1. Germline V gene lookup returns CDR1 SGHRS and CDR2 YFSETQ. The CDR3 covers 14 residues. CDR3 sequence reads: CASFGQSGANVLTF.

The genes are TRBV6-1 and TRBJ1-5; TCRdb's D call of TRBD1 is untestable without DNA. Germline CDR1 reads MNHNS; CDR2 reads SASEGT. This CDR3 has 15 amino acids. CDR3 protein: CASRAGVGSNQPQHF.

The chain joins TRBV28 to TRBJ2-1. The CDR3 contains 13 residues. Germline CDR1 reads MDHEN; CDR2 reads SYDVKM. CDR3: CASRTDEFNEQFF.